These T cell receptor beta chains were read from a single sample in a study of chemoradiotherapy in HPV16-positive cancers. Here immunoSEQ multiplex PCR was the method, and the copy in TCRdb shows in-frame clones only, minus some. This table holds several thousand clones, roughly three quarters found once. The sample was collected from a patient who underwent chemoradiotherapy. Receptors were obtained from a human donor with HPV-associated anogenital cancer. Both conserved end residues are part of each CDR3.

V: TRBV27
J: TRBJ1-6
CDR3: CASSPSQGARSSPLHF

V: TRBV11-1
J: TRBJ2-7
CDR3: CASSRTDDGYEQYF

V: TRBV5-8
J: TRBJ1-3
CDR3: CASSSGHSSGNTIYF

V: TRBV11-2
J: TRBJ2-2
CDR3: CASSLLGGYTGELFF

V: TRBV9
J: TRBJ1-1
CDR3: CASSRGSAEAFF

V: TRBV14
J: TRBJ2-3
CDR3: CASSPTTLSTDTQYF

V: TRBV5-8
J: TRBJ1-1
CDR3: CASSFKDRQNTEAFF

V: TRBV28
J: TRBJ2-7
CDR3: CASRPRGKRDEQYF

V: TRBV5-1
J: TRBJ1-2
CDR3: CASSLLDSGGYGYTF

V: TRBV7-7
J: TRBJ2-5
CDR3: CASSIYGGATRETQYF

V: TRBV7-9
J: TRBJ2-6
CDR3: CASSPTGPSGANVLTF

V: TRBV12-5
J: TRBJ2-5
CDR3: CASGLVGETQYF

V: TRBV5-6
J: TRBJ1-5
CDR3: CASSLGQLSNQPQHF

V: TRBV7-8
J: TRBJ1-3
CDR3: CASSLEGQTGNTIYF

V: TRBV29-1
J: TRBJ2-3
CDR3: CSDKGRHGDTQYF

V: TRBV19
J: TRBJ1-6
CDR3: CASSTTRRGNSPLHF

V: TRBV2
J: TRBJ1-1
CDR3: CASRDRTGGGSEAFF

V: TRBV5-1
J: TRBJ2-7
CDR3: CASSLLGPTYEQYF

V: TRBV30
J: TRBJ1-5
CDR3: CAWSRQGAAQPQHF

V: TRBV7-9
J: TRBJ1-2
CDR3: CASSLGVQGRYYGYTF

V: TRBV29-1
J: TRBJ1-1
CDR3: CSAEVSRNTEAFF

V: TRBV2
J: TRBJ1-6
CDR3: CASIYGDNWNSPLHF

V: TRBV7-6
J: TRBJ2-1
CDR3: CASTAGGRGRNEQFF

V: TRBV19
J: TRBJ2-3
CDR3: CASSPGSAAGGPDTQYF

V: TRBV2
J: TRBJ2-7
CDR3: CASSDRGSAYEQYF